One sample yielded the 11 T cell receptor beta chains listed below, sequenced in a study of blood T cell repertoires in COVID-19. The assay was immunoSEQ multiplex PCR, and TCRdb's table has in-frame clones only and misses some. This table holds fewer than 250,000 clones, less than 85% found once. Sequences were obtained from peripheral blood. These receptors all stem from a woman aged 45-65 years with acute or convalescent COVID-19.

The rearrangement uses TRBV6-5 and TRBJ2-2; D perhaps matches TRBD1 (6 bases). This CDR3 comprises 15 residues. Trimming removed 6 bases at V and 1 base at J, with 12 bases between. Per germline, CDR1 MNHEY and CDR2 SVGAGI. CDR3 nucleotide sequence: TGTGCCAGCAGCTTCAGGGGAAGGAACACCGGGGAGCTGTTTTTT. Amino acids: CASSFRGRNTGELFF.

The rearrangement links TRBV24-1 to TRBJ1-4; no firm D call. V was cut by 12 bases and J by 6 bases, with 16 bases left in between. The germline V gene has CDR1 KGHDR and CDR2 SFDVKD. The CDR3 has 13 amino acids. The CDR3 is CADTPAGDEKLFF. DNA for the CDR3: TGTGCCGACACCCCAGCGGGAGATGAAAAACTGTTTTTT.

The rearrangement uses TRBV6-4 and TRBJ2-3; 10 bases map to TRBD1. Germline trimming cut 7 bases from V and 4 bases from J; bases unmatched to any gene: 5. The CDR3 contains 14 residues. Germline values: CDR1 MRHNA, CDR2 SNTAGT. The CDR3 is CASKRQGAADTQYF. CDR3 nucleotides: TGTGCCAGCAAGAGACAGGGGGCCGCAGATACGCAGTATTTT.

The rearrangement links TRBV7-2 to TRBJ1-3; no clear D. V lost 0 bases to trimming and J lost 0 bases, with 12 bases between them. Per the germline V gene, CDR1 is SGHTA and CDR2 is FQGNSA. This CDR3 spans 17 amino acids. CDR3 region: CASSLAGGLYSGNTIYF. CDR3 nucleotide sequence: TGTGCCAGCAGCTTAGCGGGCGGACTCTACTCTGGAAACACCATATATTTT. Full variable domain (rest looked up from reference TRBV7-2 and TRBJ1-3): GAGVSQSPSNKVTEKGKDVELRCDPISGHTALYWYRQSLGQGLEFLIYFQGNSAPDKSGLPSDRFSAERTGGSVSTLTIQRTQQEDSAVYLCASSLAGGLYSGNTIYFGEGSWLTVV.

The sample holds one count of this clone. The V call is TRBV6-2 or TRBV6-3, the J call TRBJ2-7, with a weak D call TRBD2 (6 bases). V was clipped by 2 bases and J by 2 bases, with 10 bases between them. CDR1 and CDR2 (germline): MNHEY, SVGEGT. This CDR3 is built from 14 residues. As DNA, the CDR3 is TGTGCCAGCAGTTACGCGTCGGGAGCCTACGAGCAGTACTTC. Its protein is CASSYASGAYEQYF.

The chain couples TRBV18 to TRBJ2-3, with a possible D match to TRBD2 (5 bases). The CDR3 runs 14 residues. Germline V lookup: CDR1 KGHSH, CDR2 LQKENI. Trimming left V 2 bases short and J 5 bases short, with 11 bases between. The DNA for the CDR3 is TGTGCCAGCTCACCAAGCTCGGCGGGAGATACGCAGTATTTT. Protein: CASSPSSAGDTQYF.

V usage is TRBV28 and J usage is TRBJ2-3, with 12 bases lining up with TRBD2. The junction had 10 bases not matched to a gene; V was cut back by 4 bases and J by 2 bases. The CDR3 runs 18 residues. Germline assignment: CDR1 MDHEN and CDR2 SYDVKM. CDR3 sequence: CASSSAKLAGGLTDTQYF. Written as DNA, the CDR3 is TGTGCCAGCAGTTCTGCTAAACTAGCGGGGGGCCTCACAGATACGCAGTATTTT.

V and J are TRBV7-2 and TRBJ2-6; TRBD1 aligns across 7 bases. Looked up from germline, CDR1 is SGHTA and CDR2 is FQGNSA. The J segment lost 1 base and the V segment lost 3 bases, leaving 6 bases of the junction unmatched. There are 17 residues in the CDR3. The DNA for the CDR3 is TGTGCCAGCAGCTTTACAGGGGTAGTGTCTGGGGCCAACGTCCTGACTTTC. This gives the protein CASSFTGVVSGANVLTF. Full variable domain (rest looked up from reference TRBV7-2 and TRBJ2-6): GAGVSQSPSNKVTEKGKDVELRCDPISGHTALYWYRQSLGQGLEFLIYFQGNSAPDKSGLPSDRFSAERTGGSVSTLTIQRTQQEDSAVYLCASSFTGVVSGANVLTFGAGSRLTVL.

V gene TRBV18 combines with J gene TRBJ1-3, with 8 bases that match TRBD1. The CDR3 spans 16 residues. Looked up from germline, CDR1 is KGHSH and CDR2 is LQKENI. After removal of 1 base from V and 2 bases from J, the junction contained 4 bases not matched to a gene. As DNA, the CDR3 is TGTGCCAGCTCACCACGGGACAGGACGGCTGGAAACACCATATATTTT. Translating it yields CASSPRDRTAGNTIYF.

The chain joins TRBV5-4 to TRBJ1-1, with no clear D. CDR3 length equals 14 residues. V was trimmed by 4 bases and J by 0 bases, leaving 10 bases between them. Looked up from germline, CDR1 is SGHNT and CDR2 is YYREEE (reference sequence). The CDR3 loop reads CASSRQTMNTEAFF. In DNA form, the CDR3 reads TGTGCCAGCAGCAGGCAGACAATGAACACTGAAGCTTTCTTT. Full variable domain (outside the CDR3, taken from reference TRBV5-4 and TRBJ1-1): ETGVTQSPTHLIKTRGQQVTLRCSSQSGHNTVSWYQQALGQGPQFIFQYYREEENGRGNFPPRFSGLQFPNYSSELNVNALELDDSALYLCASSRQTMNTEAFFGQGTRLTVV.

The V gene is TRBV6-6, the J gene TRBJ2-7; the D gene is possibly TRBD1 (5 bases). With 6 bases removed from V and 6 bases from J, the gap between germline ends came to 9 bases. Germline-derived CDR1 and CDR2 are MNHNY and SVGAGI (reference sequence). The CDR3 has 11 amino acids. The chain's CDR3 is CASRTGVEQYF. The CDR3 DNA reads as TGTGCCAGCAGAACAGGAGTCGAGCAGTACTTC.